This T cell receptor (beta chain) was sequenced during a study of neoadjuvant anti-PD-1 for oral cavity cancer (dated by TCRdb to about 2021). With respect to the entire study: Three to four biweekly doses of nivolumab at 3 mg/kg were mostly administered to patients before curative-intent surgical resection. A fourth nivolumab dose was given around day 43 to patients without progression, and definitive surgical resection was performed in those patients on days 50-56. There were 12 to 13 patients in the parent correlative cohort, and the response rate was over 25%. Under RECIST 1.1, a patient counted as a responder if showing complete response, partial response or stable disease, and as a non-responder if showing progression. The paper as a whole reports these results and caveats: The TCR analyses had only a few patients in each response group, and the authors called for validation in larger cohorts. Within PBMCs, T cell clonality (Gini index) was significantly higher in non-responders than responders after neoadjuvant nivolumab. Higher pretreatment blood Treg/Th17 ratios correlated with higher pretreatment blood TCRbeta clonality and lower post-treatment tumor TCRbeta clonality.

Turning to this clone: It lacks a known antigen. Sequence at one end of the junction differs from germline and may be a read error.

For deep sequencing of PBMC libraries, mostly 400 to 550 ng of input genomic DNA was used, and six replicates were run per sample. TCRbeta libraries were prepared with the immunoSEQ hsTCRbeta kit according to the manufacturer's instructions. An Illumina NovaSeq 6000 S4 flow cell was used to sequence the final libraries, which had first been combined to 3 nM. The authors' pipeline ran thus. The immunoSEQ Analyzer was used for raw data preprocessing and quality control. The analysis was restricted to productive rearrangements, with each unique CDR3 amino acid sequence defining a clonotype. Using the R package tcR, the researchers computed the Gini-Simpson index as their estimate of repertoire clonality. Gini indices were compared with Student's t test, and associations with tumor size change were assessed by Pearson correlation. The source is immuneACCESS, and TCRdb retained only in-frame sequences with V and J called. Part of the clones is not carried over; for the studies checked, unresolved V genes explain less than half of this, and the remainder is unexplained. V and J calls plus clone size are reproduced from that table; the DNA served to infer D and trimming. This sample holds almost 8,500 clones; 60% to 75% were observed only once. In total, the top ten clones hold 2.5% to 3.5% of the sample.

The CDR3, from cysteine to phenylalanine, totals 14 residues. Only the CDR3 portion is preserved as DNA: 42 bases, with reading frame beginning at the first base. The time point label on this specimen signifies: after neoadjuvant nivolumab, at surgical resection. Patients were newly diagnosed with stage II-IVA oral cavity squamous cell carcinoma and had received no prior systemic or radiation treatment. The cohort was made up of patients with locally advanced, HPV-negative oral cavity squamous cell carcinoma. No culture maintenance or expansion was done, as the peripheral blood mononuclear cells went straight to analysis. The samples were obtained from a longitudinal correlative study of a single-arm phase II trial testing neoadjuvant nivolumab in oral cavity squamous cell carcinoma. Subject-matched pre- and post-treatment PBMCs and tumors from three responders and three non-responders underwent genomic DNA-based TCRbeta sequencing. Peripheral blood mononuclear cells were collected before nivolumab treatment and were collected again after treatment, at the time of surgery. The Maxwell RSC DNA from Cells kit was used to extract genomic DNA from PBMCs.

This TCR derives from a person aged 40 to 85 with oral cavity squamous cell carcinoma. The rearranged chain carries TRBV5-3 and TRBJ2-1, with the D gene not confidently named. TRBV5-3 counts as an open reading frame of uncertain function. The sample was PBMCs, taken after nivolumab (anti-PD-1) treatment. CDR3 reads: CASSFGLRANEQFF. The DNA sequence is given as TGTGCCAGCAGCTTTGGGCTCCGTGCGAATGAGCAGTTCTTC.